This TCR beta chain was sequenced in a study of identical twins. In TCRdb, the 5' RACE reads were re-called with MiXCR into one record per CDR3 protein. Among around 240,000 distinct CDR3 sequences listed, about 10% were seen once. Trimming shortened V by 5 bases and J by 4 bases, and 15 bases separated the two germline ends. Germline loops: CDR1 KGHSH, CDR2 LQKENI. The CDR3 sequence is 14 residues long. Study-level points and caveats: There were fewer insertions in abundant cord blood beta clonotypes, but memory repertoires showed no such pattern.

As concerns this clonotype: Antigen: not known.

The rearrangement uses TRBV18 and TRBJ2-7, with D uncertain. The sample taken for sequencing was memory T cells sorted from blood. The TCR originated in a middle-aged man in good health. This CDR3 reads CASSDPHGGYEQYF. The CDR3 coding sequence is TGTGCCAGCTCAGATCCCCACGGCGGTTACGAGCAGTACTTC.